One and the same sample provided the 11 T cell receptor beta chains below, sequenced in a study of CD8+CD57+ T cells in acquired aplastic anemia. It was genomic DNA that served as the template for profiling TCR beta VDJ and CDR3. TCRdb re-called the reads with MiXCR, one entry per CDR3 protein. The sample lists about 200,000 distinct CDR3 sequences; less than 75% were seen once. Sequenced patients had shown CD8+CD57+ cell expansion by flow cytometry. The sequencing input was sorted CD4+, CD8+, or CD8+CD57+ T cells (not recorded which) from PBMCs. Source of these receptors: a human donor with aplastic anemia.

The table lists this clonotype with many counts. The J gene is TRBJ2-7, the V gene TRBV12-3 or TRBV12-4; D could derive from TRBD1 or TRBD2 (5 bases each). The CDR3 contains 15 residues. V gave up 6 bases and J gave up 0 bases, with 15 bases separating them. The CDR3 protein is CASRPGPLSSYEQYF. CDR3 nucleotides: TGTGCCAGCAGACCGGGACCCCTGAGCTCCTACGAGCAGTACTTC.

The rearrangement links TRBV9 to TRBJ1-1; TRBD1 is a possible D gene (6 bases). Trimming left V 4 bases short and J 3 bases short, with 13 bases between. This CDR3 region has 14 residues. Germline values: CDR1 SGDLS, CDR2 YYNGEE. For the CDR3, the DNA is TGTGCCAGCAGCCCACAGGGCGGGGACACTGAAGCTTTCTTT. Translated: CASSPQGGDTEAFF.

This clonotype was seen a single time. The rearrangement joins TRBV5-8 to TRBJ2-3; 8 nucleotides agree with TRBD2. The CDR3 covers 16 residues. V was pared by 3 bases and J by 3 bases, with 9 bases of the junction left unmatched. Germline-derived CDR1 and CDR2 are SGHTS and YDEGEE. CDR3 sequence: CASSSRTGGPTDTQYF. The DNA for the CDR3 is TGTGCCAGCAGCTCCAGGACGGGAGGGCCTACAGATACGCAGTATTTT.

The table lists this clonotype with a count of one. Possible read error: a much larger clone is one base away. This chain connects TRBV13 to TRBJ2-3, with D possibly being TRBD2 (7 bases). The CDR3 totals 16 residues. Trimming pared 3 bases from V and 1 base from J, leaving 14 bases between. Germline V gene lookup returns CDR1 PRHDT and CDR2 FYEKMQ (reference sequence). The CDR3 region is CASSFTGGPGTDTQYF. In nucleotides, the CDR3 is TGTGCCAGCAGCTTCACGGGGGGCCCGGGCACAGATACGCAGTATTTT.

V and J are TRBV29-1 and TRBJ1-5; weak D call: TRBD1 (5 bases). The CDR3 has 13 residues. Looked up from germline, CDR1 is SQVTM and CDR2 is ANQGSEA. V was shortened by 4 bases and J by 5 bases, with 12 bases between the two germline ends. In DNA, the CDR3 is TGCAGCGTTGTATCCGACAGCTATCAGCCCCAGCATTTT. Translated, it gives CSVVSDSYQPQHF.

As for this clonotype: A read error may produce the germline difference seen at one junction end. The rearrangement joins TRBV11-2 to TRBJ2-3; the D call may be TRBD1 or TRBD2 (5 bases each). CDR1 and CDR2 from the germline V gene are SGHAT and FQNNGV. This CDR3 has 16 amino acids. CDR3 protein: CARSLEGWAGTDTQYF. CDR3 DNA sequence: TGCGCCCGCAGCTTAGAGGGGTGGGCGGGCACAGATACGCAGTATTTT.

This clonotype was detected a few times. The chain links TRBV9 to TRBJ1-6; D is ambiguous. The germline V and J ends were trimmed by 0 bases and 7 bases, with 8 bases remaining between them. Germline assignment: CDR1 SGDLS and CDR2 YYNGEE. The CDR3 runs to 14 residues. The CDR3 is CASSVDNENSPLHF. The CDR3 coding sequence is TGTGCCAGCAGCGTAGATAATGAGAATTCACCCCTCCACTTT.

The chain recombines TRBV15 with TRBJ1-1; a weak D match, TRBD1 (6 bases). The germline V gene has CDR1 LNHNV and CDR2 YYDKDF (reference sequence). The CDR3 has 14 amino acids. Trimming took 4 bases from V and 4 from J, leaving 13 bases between them. DNA of the CDR3: TGTGCCACCAGCACCTTACAGGGAAGCACTGAAGCTTTCTTT. Residues: CATSTLQGSTEAFF.

The chain joins TRBV19 to TRBJ2-5; 8 nucleotides match TRBD2. J gave up 4 bases and V 3 bases, and 10 bases lay outside the gene matches. This CDR3 comprises 16 residues. Germline assignment: CDR1 LNHDA and CDR2 SQIVND (reference sequence). CDR3 in amino acids: CASSIRSGGQGETQYF. The CDR3 bases are TGTGCCAGTAGTATTAGAAGCGGGGGTCAGGGAGAGACCCAGTACTTC.

This clonotype was seen only a few times. V gene TRBV20-1 combines with J gene TRBJ2-7; TRBD2 agrees at 8 bases. CDR1 and CDR2 (germline): DFQATT, SNEGSKA (reference sequence). This CDR3 region has 12 residues. J was trimmed by 6 bases and V by 4 bases; bases with no gene match: 5. CDR3 DNA: TGCAGTGCTAAAGCGGGAGTGGGCGAGCAGTACTTC. Its translation is CSAKAGVGEQYF.

The table lists this clonotype with a few counts. The J gene is TRBJ2-5, the V gene TRBV5-4; possibly TRBD1 for D (5 bases). V was clipped by 3 bases and J by 2 bases, with 5 bases between them. The CDR3 spans 12 residues. Germline-derived CDR1 and CDR2 are SGHNT and YYREEE (reference sequence). The CDR3 is CASSWTQETQYF. In DNA form, the CDR3 reads TGTGCCAGCAGCTGGACACAAGAGACCCAGTACTTC.